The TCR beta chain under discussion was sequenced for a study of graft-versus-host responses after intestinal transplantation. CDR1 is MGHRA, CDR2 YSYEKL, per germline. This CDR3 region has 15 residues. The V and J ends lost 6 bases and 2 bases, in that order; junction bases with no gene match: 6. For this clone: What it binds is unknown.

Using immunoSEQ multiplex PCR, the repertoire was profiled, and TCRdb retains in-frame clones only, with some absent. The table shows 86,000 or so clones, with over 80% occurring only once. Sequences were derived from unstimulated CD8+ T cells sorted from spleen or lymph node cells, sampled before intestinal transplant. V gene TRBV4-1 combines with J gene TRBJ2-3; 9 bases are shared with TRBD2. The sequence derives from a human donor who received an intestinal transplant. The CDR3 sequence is CASRSKRGATDTQYF. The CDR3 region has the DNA TGCGCCAGCAGGTCTAAGCGGGGGGCCACAGATACGCAGTATTTT.